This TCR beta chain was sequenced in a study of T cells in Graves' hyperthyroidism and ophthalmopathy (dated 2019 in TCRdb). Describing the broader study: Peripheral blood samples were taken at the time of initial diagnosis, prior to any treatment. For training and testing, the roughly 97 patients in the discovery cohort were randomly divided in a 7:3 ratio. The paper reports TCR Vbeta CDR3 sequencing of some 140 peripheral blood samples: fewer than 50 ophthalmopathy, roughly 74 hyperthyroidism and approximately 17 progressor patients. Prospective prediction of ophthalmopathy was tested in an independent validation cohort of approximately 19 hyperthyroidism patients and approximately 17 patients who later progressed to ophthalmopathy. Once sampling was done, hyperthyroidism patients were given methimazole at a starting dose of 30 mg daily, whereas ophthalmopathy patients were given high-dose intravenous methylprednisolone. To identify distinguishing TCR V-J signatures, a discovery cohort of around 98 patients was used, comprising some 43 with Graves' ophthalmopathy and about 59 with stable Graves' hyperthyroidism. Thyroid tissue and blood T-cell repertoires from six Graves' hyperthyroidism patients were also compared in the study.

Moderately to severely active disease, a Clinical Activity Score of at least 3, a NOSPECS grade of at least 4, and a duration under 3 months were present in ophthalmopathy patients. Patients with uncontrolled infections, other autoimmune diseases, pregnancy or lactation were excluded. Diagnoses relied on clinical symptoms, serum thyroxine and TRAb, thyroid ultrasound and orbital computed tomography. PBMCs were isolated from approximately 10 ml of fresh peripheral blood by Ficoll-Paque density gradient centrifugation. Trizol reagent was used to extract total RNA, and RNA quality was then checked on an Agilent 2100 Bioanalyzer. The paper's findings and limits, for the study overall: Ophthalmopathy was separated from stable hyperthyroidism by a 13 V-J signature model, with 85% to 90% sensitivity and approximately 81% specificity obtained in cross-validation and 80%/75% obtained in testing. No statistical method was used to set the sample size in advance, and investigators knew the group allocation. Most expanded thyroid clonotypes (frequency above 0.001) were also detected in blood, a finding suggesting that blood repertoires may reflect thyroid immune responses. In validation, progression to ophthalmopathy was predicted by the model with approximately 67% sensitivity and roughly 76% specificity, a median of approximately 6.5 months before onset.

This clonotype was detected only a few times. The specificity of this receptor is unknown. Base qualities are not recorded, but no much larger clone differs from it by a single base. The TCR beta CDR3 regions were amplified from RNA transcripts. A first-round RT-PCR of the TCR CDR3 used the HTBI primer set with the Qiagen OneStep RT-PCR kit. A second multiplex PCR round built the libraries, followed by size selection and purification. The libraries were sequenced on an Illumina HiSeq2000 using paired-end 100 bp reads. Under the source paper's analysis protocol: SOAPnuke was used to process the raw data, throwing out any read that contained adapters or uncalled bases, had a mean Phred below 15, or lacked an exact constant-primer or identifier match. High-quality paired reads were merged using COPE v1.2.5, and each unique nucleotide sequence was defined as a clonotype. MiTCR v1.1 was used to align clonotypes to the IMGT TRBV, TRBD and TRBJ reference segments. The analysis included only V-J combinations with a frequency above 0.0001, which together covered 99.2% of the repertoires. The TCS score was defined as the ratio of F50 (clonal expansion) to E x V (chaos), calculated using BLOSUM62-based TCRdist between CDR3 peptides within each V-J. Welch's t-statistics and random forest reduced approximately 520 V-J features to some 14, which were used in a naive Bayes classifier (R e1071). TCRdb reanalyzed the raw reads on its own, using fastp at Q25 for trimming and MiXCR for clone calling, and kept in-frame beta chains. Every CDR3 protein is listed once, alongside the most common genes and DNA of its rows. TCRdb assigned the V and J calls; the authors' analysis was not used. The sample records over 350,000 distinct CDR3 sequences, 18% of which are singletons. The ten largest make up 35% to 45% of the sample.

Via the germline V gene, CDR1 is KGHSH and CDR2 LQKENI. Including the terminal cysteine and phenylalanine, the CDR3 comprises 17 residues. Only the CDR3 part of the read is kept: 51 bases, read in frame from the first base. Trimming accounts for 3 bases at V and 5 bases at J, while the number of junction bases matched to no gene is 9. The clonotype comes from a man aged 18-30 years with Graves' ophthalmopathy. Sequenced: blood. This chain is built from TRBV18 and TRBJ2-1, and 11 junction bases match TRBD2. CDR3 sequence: CASSPASGGPANNEQFF. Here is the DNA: TGTGCCAGCTCACCGGCTAGCGGGGGGCCCGCCAACAATGAGCAGTTCTTC.